The 21 T cell receptor beta chains given below trace back to one sample, sequenced in a study of blood T cell repertoires in COVID-19. TCRdb's table, derived via immunoSEQ multiplex PCR, lists solely in-frame clones and lacks some. Of more than 65,000 clones in the sample, around 83% are singletons; the top ten hold roughly 5.3%. The sequenced sample was peripheral blood. These receptors were taken from a man aged 45-65 years with active COVID-19.

The V gene is TRBV5-1, the J gene TRBJ1-1, with D possibly matching TRBD1 (5 bases). This CDR3 spans 14 amino acids. In germline, CDR1 is SGHRS, CDR2 YFSETQ. V lost 7 bases and J 1 base, leaving 14 bases between the germline ends. CDR3 region: CASGLTVANTEAFF. CDR3 DNA sequence: TGCGCCAGCGGGTTGACAGTCGCGAACACTGAAGCTTTCTTT.

This clone was found once. Here the CDR3 DNA reads TGTGCCAGTAGTCCCCCGGGACAGGGGGCTCACGAGCAGTACTTC. This encodes CASSPPGQGAHEQYF. This chain links TRBV19 with TRBJ2-7; 12 bases are shared with TRBD1. Germline-derived CDR1 and CDR2 are LNHDA and SQIVND (reference sequence). The J segment lost 5 bases and the V segment lost 5 bases, leaving 7 bases of the junction unmatched. This CDR3 spans 15 amino acids.

The chain couples TRBV21-1 to TRBJ1-2; the table assigns TRBD1, which was not confirmed against the DNA. TRBV21-1 is labeled a pseudogene. This CDR3 region has 20 residues. The CDR3 loop reads CASSKARSRGPNFSAYGYTF. As DNA, the CDR3 is TGTGCCAGCAGCAAAGCAAGAAGCAGGGGCCCCAACTTTTCTGCGTATGGCTACACCTTC.

The count of this clone is one. The chain links TRBV7-3 to TRBJ2-7; 7 bases align to TRBD1. The CDR3 length is 16 residues. The ends lost 1 base at V and 0 bases at J; junction bases unmatched: 6. Germline-derived CDR1 and CDR2 are SGHTA and FQGTGA. The CDR3 nucleotides read TGTGCCAGCAGCTTAATTGAGGGGGCGCTCTCCTACGAGCAGTACTTC. Protein product: CASSLIEGALSYEQYF.

V and J are TRBV5-4 and TRBJ1-2, with 9 nucleotides matching TRBD1. V gave up 7 bases and J gave up 5 bases; unmatched junction bases: 15. The CDR3 is 16 residues long. The germline gives CDR1 SGHNT, CDR2 YYREEE (reference sequence). CDR3 nucleotide sequence: TGTGCCAGCGGTGAGATACAGGGGGCGAATAGATATGGCTACACCTTC. It specifies CASGEIQGANRYGYTF. Combining the CDR3 with reference TRBV5-4 and TRBJ1-2 gives the whole variable domain ETGVTQSPTHLIKTRGQQVTLRCSSQSGHNTVSWYQQALGQGPQFIFQYYREEENGRGNFPPRFSGLQFPNYSSELNVNALELDDSALYLCASGEIQGANRYGYTFGSGTRLTVV.

CDR3 bases: TGTGCCAGCAGCTTACAGGGGCCCGGGGAGCTGTTTTTT. Protein: CASSLQGPGELFF. The chain combines TRBV12-3 or TRBV12-4 with TRBJ2-2; 7 positions agree with TRBD1. J lost 6 bases, V lost 6 bases, and 4 bases had no gene match. This CDR3 is 13 amino acids long.

This clone was counted ten times or more. The rearrangement uses TRBV4-3 and TRBJ1-3; TRBD1 matches at 7 bases. Trimming at V came to 0 bases and at J to 5 bases, leaving 4 bases not matched to a gene. This CDR3 is 15 amino acids long. CDR1 and CDR2 from the germline V gene are LGHNA and YSLEER. The CDR3: CASSQDWDSRNTIYF. CDR3 sequence (DNA): TGCGCCAGCAGCCAAGATTGGGACAGTAGAAACACCATATATTTT.

The chain links TRBV6-6 to TRBJ2-1; TRBD2 agrees at 9 bases. This CDR3 has 14 residues. Losses at the gene ends were 7 bases for V and 6 bases for J; bases not matched to a gene: 7. Germline V gene lookup returns CDR1 MNHNY and CDR2 SVGAGI (reference sequence). The CDR3 region is CASMRASGVNEQFF. Here the CDR3 DNA reads TGTGCCAGCATGCGGGCTAGCGGGGTCAATGAGCAGTTCTTC.

CDR3 residues: CASSIFRDTEAFF. For the CDR3, the DNA is TGTGCCAGCAGTATCTTCCGGGACACTGAAGCTTTCTTT. This rearrangement joins TRBV2 to TRBJ1-1; no reliable D call. Germline-derived CDR1 and CDR2 are SNHLY and FYNNEI. This CDR3 has 13 amino acids. V dropped 5 bases and J dropped 3 bases, with 10 bases sitting between them.

The chain joins TRBV5-8 to TRBJ2-3; 8 bases fit TRBD2. CDR1 and CDR2 (germline): SGHTS, YDEGEE. This CDR3 has 14 amino acids. With V trimmed by 7 bases and J by 2 bases, 6 bases remained unmatched. CDR3 region: CASLERGLTDTQYF. The DNA of the CDR3 is TGTGCCAGCTTGGAGCGGGGGCTCACAGATACGCAGTATTTT.

This chain joins TRBV20-1 and TRBJ1-1; the match to TRBD1 covers 11 bases. The CDR3 is 16 amino acids. The V segment lost 3 bases and the J segment 8 bases; nucleotides outside the gene matches: 14. Germline V gives CDR1 DFQATT, CDR2 SNEGSKA (reference sequence). CDR3 loop: CSASAGTGGSLEEAFF. As DNA, the CDR3 is TGCAGTGCTAGTGCGGGGACAGGGGGTTCCCTTGAAGAAGCTTTCTTT.

The V call is TRBV19, the J call TRBJ2-7, with 7 bases aligning to TRBD2. The CDR3 contains 15 residues. Germline trimming cut 3 bases from V and 4 bases from J; bases unmatched to any gene: 9. CDR1 and CDR2 from the germline V gene are LNHDA and SQIVND (reference sequence). The CDR3 region is CASSMRGRGEYEQYF. The CDR3 DNA follows: TGTGCCAGTAGTATGAGGGGCCGGGGGGAATACGAGCAGTACTTC.

This clone is termed medium-sized. This chain connects TRBV7-9 to TRBJ2-7, with D possibly TRBD2 on 5 matching bases. Germline CDR1 is SEHNR and CDR2 is FQNEAQ (reference sequence). Trimming cost V 2 bases and J 2 bases, with 10 bases left between them. The CDR3 is 14 residues long. The DNA of the CDR3 is TGTGCCAGCAGCTTATTGCAGACTACCTACGAGCAGTACTTC. This sequence encodes CASSLLQTTYEQYF.

The chain links TRBV6-4 to TRBJ2-3, with 12 positions matching TRBD2. CDR1 MRHNA and CDR2 SNTAGT come from the germline V gene. The CDR3 covers 15 residues. The J segment lost 1 base and the V segment lost 5 bases, leaving 1 base of the junction unmatched. The CDR3 loop reads CASSPSGGGTDTQYF. In nucleotides, the CDR3 is TGTGCCAGCAGTCCTAGCGGGGGGGGCACAGATACGCAGTATTTT.

The chain couples TRBV24-1 to TRBJ2-5, with 10 bases fitting TRBD2. The CDR3 is made up of 15 amino acids. V lost 7 bases, J lost 5 bases, and 9 bases stayed unmatched. The germline CDR1 and CDR2 sequences are KGHDR and SFDVKD. For the CDR3, the DNA is TGTGCCACCAGCGAGATTAGCGGGAGGTTGGAGACCCAGTACTTC. Encoded protein: CATSEISGRLETQYF.

V and J are TRBV5-6 and TRBJ2-3; 7 positions agree with TRBD2. CDR1 SGHDT and CDR2 YYEEEE come from the germline V gene. J gave up 3 bases and V 4 bases, and 8 bases lay outside the gene matches. The CDR3 spans 15 residues. The CDR3 bases are TGTGCCAGCAGCATTGTGGCTAGCGGTACAGATACGCAGTATTTT. This translates into CASSIVASGTDTQYF. Drawing the rest from reference TRBV5-6 and TRBJ2-3, the complete variable domain is DAGVTQSPTHLIKTRGQQVTLRCSPKSGHDTVSWYQQALGQGPQFIFQYYEEEERQRGNFPDRFSGHQFPNYSSELNVNALLLGDSALYLCASSIVASGTDTQYFGPGTRLTVL.

V is TRBV19 and J is TRBJ2-7; maybe TRBD1 (5 bases). The CDR3 is 13 amino acids. CDR1 LNHDA and CDR2 SQIVND come from the germline V gene (reference sequence). V was pared by 7 bases and J by 6 bases, with 16 bases between. CDR3 loop: CASTQGWGGEQYF. DNA for the CDR3: TGTGCCAGTACCCAAGGCTGGGGCGGCGAGCAGTACTTC.

This clone showed up many times. The rearrangement joins TRBV5-1 to TRBJ1-5; D possibly corresponds to TRBD1 (6 bases). The CDR3 loop spans 15 amino acids. Trimming took 4 bases from V and 5 from J, leaving 16 bases between them. Germline CDR1 reads SGHRS; CDR2 reads YFSETQ. In DNA, the CDR3 is TGCGCCAGCAGCCCGGCAGGGGAGAGTCATCAGCCCCAGCATTTT. As protein: CASSPAGESHQPQHF.

The rearrangement links TRBV7-9 to TRBJ1-1; D is unresolved. V lost 3 bases, J lost 1 base, and 12 bases lay in between. Germline V gene lookup returns CDR1 SEHNR and CDR2 FQNEAQ (reference sequence). The CDR3 contains 15 residues. CDR3 region: CASSFMSAGNTEAFF. The CDR3 bases are TGTGCCAGCAGCTTCATGTCCGCGGGGAACACTGAAGCTTTCTTT.

The chain carries TRBV11-2 and TRBJ2-1; TRBD2 might be the D (5 bases). This CDR3 has 14 residues. The germline V gene has CDR1 SGHAT and CDR2 FQNNGV. Trimming removed 4 bases at V and 3 bases at J, with 10 bases between. The CDR3, as DNA: TGTGCCAGCAGCTCTAGCAGGAGCTACAATGAGCAGTTCTTC. Translation: CASSSSRSYNEQFF.

V gene TRBV3-1 (or the pseudogene TRBV3-2) combines with J gene TRBJ1-1, with D tentatively TRBD1 (5 bases). The CDR3 runs to 17 residues. Germline CDR1 reads LGHDT; CDR2 reads YNNKEL (reference sequence). Deletions cut 4 bases from V and 4 bases from J, with 22 bases between. Here the CDR3 reads CASSPPRERGLGTEAFF. The CDR3 nucleotides are TGTGCCAGCAGCCCTCCCCGGGAGAGGGGTTTGGGCACTGAAGCTTTCTTT.